Listed here are 18 T cell receptor beta chains from one sample, sequenced in a study of cytomegalovirus exposure and HLA in healthy donors. PCR was performed using 60 Vbeta and 13 Jbeta primers. Clones were read by immunoSEQ multiplex PCR, and TCRdb kept only the in-frame ones, dropping some. Of about 210,000 clones detected, 78% appear once; the ten largest clones hold approximately 0.49%. Sequencing used PBMCs. The receptors originated from a boy between 10 and 17 years old in good health and CMV-seronegative.

V is TRBV13 and J is TRBJ2-7; no clear D gene. The V gene's germline CDR1 is PRHDT and CDR2 FYEKMQ (reference sequence). CDR3 size: 12 residues. V was pared by 2 bases and J by 2 bases, with 4 bases between. DNA of the CDR3: TGTGCCAGCAGCTTAAGCACCTACGAGCAGTACTTC. It yields the protein CASSLSTYEQYF. The full variable domain, completed using reference TRBV13 and TRBJ2-7, is AAGVIQSPRHLIKEKRETATLKCYPIPRHDTVYWYQQGPGQDPQFLISFYEKMQSDKGSIPDRFSAQQFSDYHSELNMSSLELGDSALYFCASSLSTYEQYFGPGTRLTVT.

Only one count was recorded for this clone. The V and J genes are TRBV9 and TRBJ2-5, with TRBD2 identical over 15 bases. Germline V gene sequence: CDR1 SGDLS, CDR2 YYNGEE. The CDR3 is 19 residues long. J lost 4 bases, V lost 3 bases, and 13 bases had no gene match. The CDR3 nucleotides read TGTGCCAGCAGCGCGGGGGGGACTAGCGGGAGGCGGTGGGGAGAGACCCAGTACTTC. Amino acids: CASSAGGTSGRRWGETQYF.

As for this clone: At one of its ends the junction is not consistent with the germline gene, which may arise from a read error. Other DNA sequences in the same sample also yield this CDR3. This chain joins TRBV7-9 and TRBJ1-5; D is perhaps TRBD1 (5 bases). Germline values: CDR1 SEHNR, CDR2 FQNEAQ (reference sequence). The CDR3 is 12 residues long. CDR3 coding DNA: TGTGCCAGCAGTTTAGGGGCGCAGCCCCAGCATTTT. This translates into CASSLGAQPQHF.

As to this clone: Distinct nucleotide sequences in the sample also encode this CDR3. This chain connects TRBV30 to TRBJ2-7; D perhaps matches TRBD2 (6 bases). V lost 1 base, J lost 1 base, and 8 bases lay in between. The germline gives CDR1 GTSNPN, CDR2 SVGIG (reference sequence). The CDR3 consists of 13 residues. In DNA, the CDR3 is TGTGCCTGGAGTGCTGGAGGGTCCTACGAGCAGTACTTC. It specifies CAWSAGGSYEQYF.

This chain joins TRBV6-1 and TRBJ2-7; D is unclear. Per germline, CDR1 MNHNS and CDR2 SASEGT. CDR3 length: 13 residues. Trimming shortened V by 5 bases and J by 3 bases, and 11 bases separated the two germline ends. Here the CDR3 DNA reads TGTGCCAGCAGTTCCACTCGAAACTACGAGCAGTACTTC. Encoded protein: CASSSTRNYEQYF.

The rearrangement joins TRBV9 to TRBJ2-6, with D possibly being TRBD1 (5 bases). This CDR3 has 17 residues. The germline V and J ends were trimmed by 3 bases and 0 bases, with 13 bases remaining between them. Looked up from germline, CDR1 is SGDLS and CDR2 is YYNGEE. CDR3 sequence (DNA): TGTGCCAGCAGCGGCAGATACAGGAGCTCTGGGGCCAACGTCCTGACTTTC. This sequence encodes CASSGRYRSSGANVLTF.

As to this clone: The same CDR3 is also encoded by other DNA sequences in this sample. The V call is TRBV19, the J call TRBJ1-2, with a weak D call TRBD1 (6 bases). Germline CDR1 is LNHDA and CDR2 is SQIVND (reference sequence). The CDR3 extends over 14 amino acids. Trimming removed 4 bases at V and 8 bases at J, with 17 bases between. The CDR3 reads CASSNHREFYGYTF. The CDR3 nucleotides read TGTGCCAGTAGTAACCACAGGGAGTTCTACGGCTACACCTTC.

In DNA, the CDR3 is TGTGCCAGCAGCTTCAGACAGGGGGAGGGGAGCACTGAAGCTTTCTTT. This gives the protein CASSFRQGEGSTEAFF. This chain joins TRBV11-3 and TRBJ1-1; the match to TRBD1 covers 9 bases. This CDR3 has 16 amino acids. CDR1 and CDR2 (germline): SGHNT, YENEEA. With V trimmed by 3 bases and J by 4 bases, 9 bases remained unmatched.

As regards this clone: The same CDR3 can be traced to other DNA sequences in this sample. The genes are TRBV9 and TRBJ1-1; a possible D gene is TRBD1 (6 bases). The germline V gene has CDR1 SGDLS and CDR2 YYNGEE. The germline V and J ends were trimmed by 0 bases and 11 bases, with 14 bases remaining between them. The CDR3 runs to 13 residues. For the CDR3, the DNA is TGTGCCAGCAGCGTAGAAACAGGGACTAGGGCTTTCTTT. It codes for CASSVETGTRAFF.

The chain links TRBV11-2 to TRBJ2-7; the match to TRBD1 covers 10 bases. This CDR3 region has 17 residues. Germline V lookup: CDR1 SGHAT, CDR2 FQNNGV. The V and J ends lost 4 bases and 6 bases, in that order; junction bases with no gene match: 15. CDR3 nucleotide sequence: TGTGCCAGCAGCTCAAGAACAGTGCCGGGACAGGGGTCCGAGCAGTACTTC. Its translation is CASSSRTVPGQGSEQYF.

The gene calls are TRBV4-1 and TRBJ2-7; 7 bases are a match to TRBD2. The junction had 10 bases not matched to a gene; V was cut back by 0 bases and J by 5 bases. Germline V gene sequence: CDR1 MGHRA, CDR2 YSYEKL. This CDR3 is built from 16 residues. CDR3 bases: TGCGCCAGCAGCCAAGAGCCCGAGCGGGGTACCGACGAGCAGTACTTC. It encodes CASSQEPERGTDEQYF.

The gene calls are TRBV10-2 and TRBJ1-5, with D tentatively TRBD1 (6 bases). This CDR3 has 12 amino acids. Germline V gene data show CDR1 as WSHSY and CDR2 as SAAADI. The V gene lost 0 bases and the J gene lost 12 bases, with 9 bases spanning the gap. CDR3 nucleotides: TGCGCCAGCAGTGAGTCGACAGGCCTCCAGCATTTT. Amino acids: CASSESTGLQHF.

This sequence joins TRBV6-6 and TRBJ2-7; 11 bases line up with TRBD1. V gave up 6 bases and J gave up 3 bases; unmatched junction bases: 7. The germline gives CDR1 MNHNY, CDR2 SVGAGI (reference sequence). This CDR3 has 15 amino acids. The CDR3 DNA reads as TGTGCCAGCAGCCTAGAGGGGACAGGGGGCTACGAGCAGTACTTC. Its protein is CASSLEGTGGYEQYF.

This clone was observed once. CDR3 loop: CASSGSGHGYTF. As DNA, the CDR3 is TGTGCCAGCAGCGGCTCGGGTCATGGCTACACCTTC. V is TRBV5-6 and J is TRBJ1-2, with D uncertain. The ends were cut back, 4 bases at V and 6 bases at J, with 10 bases in the middle. CDR1 and CDR2 (germline): SGHDT, YYEEEE. The CDR3 covers 12 residues. The full variable domain, its missing parts supplied by reference TRBV5-6 and TRBJ1-2, is DAGVTQSPTHLIKTRGQQVTLRCSPKSGHDTVSWYQQALGQGPQFIFQYYEEEERQRGNFPDRFSGHQFPNYSSELNVNALLLGDSALYLCASSGSGHGYTFGSGTRLTVV.

The V gene is TRBV19, the J gene TRBJ1-2; no clear D. Trimming left V 1 base short and J 5 bases short, with 11 bases between. The CDR3 runs to 14 residues. Germline V CDR1 and CDR2: LNHDA, SQIVND (reference sequence). The CDR3 region has the DNA TGTGCCAGTAGTATAGTCCGCAGGAATTATGGCTACACCTTC. Its protein is CASSIVRRNYGYTF.

The chain carries TRBV19 and TRBJ2-5; TRBD2 aligns across 8 bases. The J call is uncertain, as TRBJ2-7 better fits the DNA end. The CDR3 consists of 13 residues. CDR1 is LNHDA, CDR2 SQIVND, per germline (reference sequence). Here the CDR3 DNA reads TGTGCCAGTAGTTACGGGACTAGCTACGAGCAGTACTTC. Protein product: CASSYGTSYEQYF.

This chain's CDR3 is CASSPRGPNQPQHF. The CDR3 DNA reads TGTGCCAGTAGTCCAAGGGGTCCCAATCAGCCCCAGCATTTT. This chain connects TRBV19 to TRBJ1-5; maybe TRBD1 (5 bases). CDR1 is LNHDA, CDR2 SQIVND, per germline (reference sequence). The V end lost 5 bases, the J end lost 3 bases, and 11 bases lay between the germline ends. The CDR3 totals 14 residues.

The chain carries TRBV4-1 and TRBJ2-1; 13 bases line up with TRBD2. CDR1 MGHRA and CDR2 YSYEKL come from the germline V gene. With V trimmed by 4 bases and J by 0 bases, 9 bases remained unmatched. This CDR3 has 19 amino acids. The CDR3 coding sequence is TGCGCCAGCAGCCTCCGGGGGACTAGCGGGAAAAGCTCCTACAATGAGCAGTTCTTC. This sequence encodes CASSLRGTSGKSSYNEQFF.